The present T cell receptor beta chain was sequenced within a study of breast tumors, draining lymph nodes, adjacent tissues. TCRdb re-called the multiplex PCR reads with MiXCR, one entry per CDR3 protein. The table shows over 250,000 distinct CDR3 sequences, with 30% occurring only once. The ends were cut back, 4 bases at V and 11 bases at J, with 22 bases in the middle. The CDR3 has 15 amino acids. Germline CDR1 is SGHVS and CDR2 is FQNEAQ. Axillary draining lymph nodes of breast cancer patients supplied the node samples. The receptor's source is a female donor with breast cancer. Some clones in this sample may be carry-over from other donors' samples. The chain combines TRBV7-8 with TRBJ2-3; TRBD2 might be the D (5 bases). What was sequenced was axillary lymph node tissue. CDR3 sequence reads: CASSSGRGSSNEQYF. CDR3 nucleotide sequence: TGTGCCAGCAGCTCGGGGAGAGGGAGTAGCAATGAGCAGTATTTT.